One and the same sample provided the 23 T cell receptor beta chains below, sequenced in a study of naive and memory T cell subsets. Findings and limits, study-wide: A few larger clonotypes appeared in naive repertoires, especially CD8, possibly memory cells re-expressing CD45RA.

The beta constant-region primer was an equimolar mix of two oligonucleotides covering TRBC1 and TRBC2. The ligated cDNA underwent four PCR rounds using SP2 and nested alpha and beta constant-region primers. TCRdb recomputed calls from the UMI-ligation and nested PCR reads with MiXCR, one row per CDR3 protein. The table shows over 110,000 distinct CDR3 sequences, with 15% to 25% occurring only once. These TCRs are of unknown antigen specificity. Sequencing was carried out using naive CD8+ T cells from blood. All receptors derive from a human donor in good health.

This clonotype appeared a few times. This rearrangement joins TRBV7-6 to TRBJ2-4, with a possible D match to TRBD2 (6 bases). The V gene lost 1 base and the J gene lost 0 bases, with 13 bases spanning the gap. This CDR3 has 17 residues. The germline V gene encodes CDR1 SGHVS and CDR2 FNYEAQ. The DNA for the CDR3 is TGTGCCAGCAGCTTAGAAGGGGCCGGGGGAGCCAAAAACATTCAGTACTTC. This translates into CASSLEGAGGAKNIQYF.

The chain is built from TRBV6-5 and TRBJ2-3, with 8 bases lining up with TRBD1. Germline V gene sequence: CDR1 MNHEY, CDR2 SVGAGI. V was clipped by 6 bases and J by 2 bases; unmatched bases: 13. CDR3 length: 17 amino acids. The CDR3 loop reads CASSPNPRGPDTDTQYF. The DNA for the CDR3 is TGTGCCAGCAGCCCGAACCCCAGGGGGCCGGACACAGATACGCAGTATTTT.

V gene TRBV6-1 combines with J gene TRBJ1-4; a possible D gene is TRBD1 (5 bases). This CDR3 is 16 amino acids long. The V end was cut by 7 bases, the J end by 2 bases, with 17 bases between. The germline V gene encodes CDR1 MNHNS and CDR2 SASEGT. The CDR3 region is CASNAGFIGTNEKLFF. The CDR3 coding sequence is TGTGCCAGCAACGCAGGGTTCATAGGGACTAATGAAAAACTGTTTTTT.

Regarding this clonotype: An end of the junction does not agree with germline; a read error may underlie this. The chain is built from TRBV20-1 and TRBJ2-3; 9 bases fit TRBD1. The CDR3 is 13 amino acids. Germline CDR1 and CDR2: DFQATT and SNEGSKA (reference sequence). CDR3 sequence (DNA): TGCAGTGCACGGGACAGGGCCACAGATACGCAGTGTTTT. Its protein is CSARDRATDTQCF.

This clonotype was seen a handful of times. This rearrangement joins TRBV27 to TRBJ1-4, with a possible D match to TRBD1 (5 bases). Per the germline V gene, CDR1 is MNHEY and CDR2 is SMNVEV (reference sequence). The V and J ends lost 5 bases and 8 bases respectively, with 12 bases between them. CDR3 size: 13 residues. The CDR3 nucleotides are TGTGCCAGCAGTGTGGGGGTGGGGGAAAAACTGTTTTTT. It is translated as CASSVGVGEKLFF.

This chain joins TRBV4-3 and TRBJ1-1, with 9 bases that match TRBD1. The CDR3 length is 15 residues. Germline loops: CDR1 LGHNA, CDR2 YSLEER. The ends lost 0 bases at V and 2 bases at J; junction bases unmatched: 1. The CDR3 bases are TGCGCCAGCAGCCAAGAGGGACAGGGAAACACTGAAGCTTTCTTT. Translating it yields CASSQEGQGNTEAFF.

The chain joins TRBV11-2 to TRBJ2-7, with 8 bases aligning to TRBD2. The V gene's germline CDR1 is SGHAT and CDR2 FQNNGV. This CDR3 has 14 residues. Trimming took 4 bases from V and 7 from J; bases not matched to a gene: 9. CDR3 sequence: CASSSPGLVFEQYF. In DNA form, the CDR3 reads TGTGCCAGCAGCTCCCCGGGACTAGTCTTTGAGCAGTACTTC.

V is TRBV28 and J is TRBJ2-3; 14 bases fit TRBD2. CDR1 and CDR2 from the germline V gene are MDHEN and SYDVKM. There are 15 residues in the CDR3. The V segment lost 9 bases and the J segment 3 bases; nucleotides outside the gene matches: 5. CDR3 region: CASRLAGGLTDTQYF. The DNA of the CDR3 is TGTGCCAGTAGACTAGCGGGAGGGTTGACAGATACGCAGTATTTT.

This clonotype turned up a few times. The chain combines TRBV6-2 or TRBV6-3 with TRBJ1-2; 9 nucleotides align to TRBD1. This CDR3 has 11 amino acids. The germline V gene encodes CDR1 MNHEY and CDR2 SVGEGT. The junction had 12 bases not matched to a gene; V was cut back by 11 bases and J by 14 bases. The CDR3 spells CASGVWTGATF. CDR3 sequence (DNA): TGTGCCTCTGGGGTCTGGACAGGGGCTACCTTC.

In this sample, this clonotype turned up a few times. The gene calls are TRBV27 and TRBJ1-2, with D tentatively TRBD1 (5 bases). V was trimmed by 9 bases and J by 2 bases, leaving 22 bases between them. Germline loops: CDR1 MNHEY, CDR2 SMNVEV (reference sequence). The CDR3 is 16 amino acids. CDR3: CASSVGVLPTNYGYTF. The CDR3 DNA reads TGTGCCAGTTCAGTGGGGGTATTGCCTACGAACTATGGCTACACCTTC.

This clonotype was seen a handful of times. One junction end disagrees with the germline gene, perhaps due to a read error. The chain links TRBV6-5 to TRBJ1-2; D uncertain. The V gene's germline CDR1 is MNHEY and CDR2 SVGAGI. The length of the CDR3 is 13 residues. The CDR3 loop is CASTSTPGRGTSF. CDR3 DNA sequence: TGTGCCAGCACCTCCACGCCCGGGCGCGGCACGTCCTTC.

This clonotype was observed at least ten times. This chain joins TRBV27 and TRBJ2-7; no clear D gene. The CDR3 consists of 11 residues. V was trimmed by 3 bases and J by 3 bases, leaving 3 bases between them. CDR1 and CDR2 from the germline V gene are MNHEY and SMNVEV (reference sequence). CDR3 loop: CASSFGYEQYF. The CDR3 nucleotides read TGTGCCAGCAGTTTCGGCTACGAGCAGTACTTC.

The chain combines TRBV27 with TRBJ2-7; 10 bases map to TRBD2. CDR1 and CDR2 (germline): MNHEY, SMNVEV (reference sequence). J gave up 0 bases and V 3 bases, and 5 bases lay outside the gene matches. This CDR3 contains 16 residues. This chain's CDR3 is CASSFSLAGVSYEQYF. The CDR3 coding sequence is TGTGCCAGCAGTTTTTCGCTAGCGGGAGTCTCCTACGAGCAGTACTTC.

There are a few counts of this clonotype. The V and J genes are TRBV28 and TRBJ2-1; tentative D call: TRBD1 (6 bases). V shed 6 bases and J shed 6 bases, with 15 bases lying between them. Per the germline V gene, CDR1 is MDHEN and CDR2 is SYDVKM. CDR3 length: 14 amino acids. The CDR3 sequence: CASSRDGGSNEQFF. The CDR3 bases are TGTGCCAGCAGCCGGGATGGGGGCAGCAATGAGCAGTTCTTC.

The chain carries TRBV12-3 or TRBV12-4 and TRBJ1-5; D ambiguous. Trimming removed 6 bases at V and 2 bases at J, with 17 bases between. The CDR3 is 16 residues long. CDR3 sequence reads: CASSQGPLKGNQPQHF. For the CDR3, the DNA is TGTGCCAGCAGCCAAGGACCTCTTAAGGGCAATCAGCCCCAGCATTTT.

A few counts support this clonotype. The genes are TRBV5-6 and TRBJ2-7; unclear D gene. Germline V gene lookup returns CDR1 SGHDT and CDR2 YYEEEE. This CDR3 comprises 13 residues. V was cut by 2 bases and J by 0 bases, with 6 bases left in between. The CDR3 loop reads CASSFVSSYEQYF. CDR3 nucleotides: TGTGCCAGCAGCTTCGTAAGCTCCTACGAGCAGTACTTC. Filled out from reference TRBV5-6 and TRBJ2-7, the complete variable domain reads DAGVTQSPTHLIKTRGQQVTLRCSPKSGHDTVSWYQQALGQGPQFIFQYYEEEERQRGNFPDRFSGHQFPNYSSELNVNALLLGDSALYLCASSFVSSYEQYFGPGTRLTVT.

The rearrangement uses TRBV20-1 and TRBJ2-1, with 13 bases that match TRBD2. Germline V gene lookup returns CDR1 DFQATT and CDR2 SNEGSKA (reference sequence). The length of the CDR3 is 18 residues. J lost 3 bases, V lost 3 bases, and 11 bases had no gene match. The CDR3 loop is CSASGRPRTSGSYNEQFF. The CDR3 DNA reads as TGCAGTGCTAGTGGTCGACCTAGGACTAGCGGGAGCTACAATGAGCAGTTCTTC.

About this clonotype itself: Since the CDR3 does not end with the conserved phenylalanine or tryptophan, this likely comes from a read error. The chain couples TRBV15 to TRBJ2-3, with D possibly called TRBD1 or TRBD2 (5 bases each). V was clipped by 3 bases and J by 6 bases, with 10 bases between them. The CDR3 runs 13 residues. Germline CDR1 reads LNHNV; CDR2 reads YYDKDF (reference sequence). DNA of the CDR3: TGTGCCACCAGCAGCGGGGCCCCCGATACGCAGTATTTA. This translates into CATSSGAPDTQYL.

The V call is TRBV6-5, the J call TRBJ2-3; D is possibly TRBD1 or TRBD2 (6 bases each). The germline V gene encodes CDR1 MNHEY and CDR2 SVGAGI. Trimming stripped 0 bases from V and 5 bases from J, with 15 bases between. This CDR3 contains 16 residues. The CDR3 DNA reads TGTGCCAGCAGTTACTCTGTGGGGGGCTGGGGAGATACGCAGTATTTT. It codes for CASSYSVGGWGDTQYF.

This rearrangement joins TRBV11-2 to TRBJ2-3; TRBD1 is a possible D gene (7 bases). Germline-derived CDR1 and CDR2 are SGHAT and FQNNGV. Trimming removed 3 bases from V and 4 bases from J, with 17 bases in between. CDR3 length equals 16 residues. This CDR3 reads CASSFIDREVADTQYF. Here the CDR3 DNA reads TGTGCCAGCAGCTTCATAGACAGGGAGGTTGCAGATACGCAGTATTTT.

The chain uses TRBV28 and TRBJ2-1; 11 nucleotides line up with TRBD2. Trimming at V came to 11 bases and at J to 4 bases, leaving 7 bases not matched to a gene. The CDR3 length is 14 residues. Germline CDR1 reads MDHEN; CDR2 reads SYDVKM. CDR3 sequence (DNA): TGTGCCGGAAGGGGACTAGCGGATTACAATGAGCAGTTCTTC. Translating gives CAGRGLADYNEQFF.

V gene TRBV12-5 combines with J gene TRBJ2-1, with TRBD1 as a possible D gene (5 bases). V was shortened by 1 base and J by 5 bases, with 12 bases between the two germline ends. Germline CDR1 is LGHNT and CDR2 is FRNRAP. The CDR3 spans 15 residues. CDR3 in amino acids: CASGLEGWGDNEQFF. The DNA for the CDR3 is TGTGCTAGTGGTTTGGAAGGGTGGGGCGACAATGAGCAGTTCTTC.

Only a few counts were recorded for this clonotype. The chain has TRBV25-1 and TRBJ2-3; D perhaps matches TRBD1 (5 bases). Germline V gene lookup returns CDR1 MGHDK and CDR2 SYGVNS. The V gene lost 5 bases and the J gene lost 4 bases, with 10 bases spanning the gap. This CDR3 is 13 amino acids long. CDR3 loop: CASSSAGPDTQYF. The CDR3 bases are TGTGCCAGCAGTTCTGCAGGGCCAGATACGCAGTATTTT.